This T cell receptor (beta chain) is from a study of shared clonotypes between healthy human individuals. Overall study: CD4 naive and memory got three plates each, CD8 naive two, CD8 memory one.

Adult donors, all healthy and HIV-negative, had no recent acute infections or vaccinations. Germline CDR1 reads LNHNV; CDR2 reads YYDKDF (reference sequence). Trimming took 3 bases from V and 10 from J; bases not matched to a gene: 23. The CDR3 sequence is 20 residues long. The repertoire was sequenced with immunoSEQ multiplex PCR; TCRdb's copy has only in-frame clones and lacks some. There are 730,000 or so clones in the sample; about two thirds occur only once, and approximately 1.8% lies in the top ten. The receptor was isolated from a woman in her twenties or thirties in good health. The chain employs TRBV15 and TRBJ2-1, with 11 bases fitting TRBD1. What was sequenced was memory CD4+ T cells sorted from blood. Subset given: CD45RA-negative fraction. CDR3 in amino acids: CATSSPSRTGGPRPGLEQFF. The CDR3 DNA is TGTGCCACCAGCAGTCCGTCCCGGACAGGGGGCCCTAGACCGGGACTAGAGCAGTTCTTC.